Presented here are 5 T cell receptor beta chains from one specimen sequenced in a study of identical twins. TCRdb redid the calling of the 5' RACE reads with MiXCR, one entry per CDR3 protein. The data hold about 700,000 distinct CDR3 sequences, with 8.6% observed a single time. This sample was shared with a second study, whose subject was yellow fever vaccine responses in identical twins.

Sequencing used PBMCs. Source of these receptors: a woman aged 18-35 years in good health.

This clonotype occurred many times. This rearrangement joins TRBV9 to TRBJ2-7; 9 positions agree with TRBD2. The germline gives CDR1 SGDLS, CDR2 YYNGEE. With V trimmed by 4 bases and J by 5 bases, 13 bases remained unmatched. There are 16 residues in the CDR3. The CDR3 loop is CASSISGTSLRNEQYF. In nucleotides, the CDR3 is TGTGCCAGCAGCATCTCCGGGACTAGCCTGCGTAACGAGCAGTACTTC. The complete variable domain, with remaining parts taken from reference TRBV9 and TRBJ2-7, reads DSGVTQTPKHLITATGQRVTLRCSPRSGDLSVYWYQQSLDQGLQFLIQYYNGEERAKGNILERFSAQQFPDLHSELNLSSLELGDSALYFCASSISGTSLRNEQYFGPGTRLTVT.

V and J are TRBV4-2 and TRBJ2-7, with 9 positions matching TRBD2. Germline V gene data show CDR1 as LGHNA and CDR2 as YNFKEQ. The CDR3 covers 15 residues. V lost 1 base and J lost 6; bases outside the gene matches: 7. The CDR3 sequence is CASSQGRAGGAEQYF. The CDR3 coding sequence is TGTGCCAGCAGCCAAGGACGGGCGGGAGGGGCCGAGCAGTACTTC.

This clonotype was found a few times. The chain joins TRBV3-1 to TRBJ1-6; no firm D call. Per the germline V gene, CDR1 is LGHDT and CDR2 is YNNKEL (reference sequence). V was pared by 5 bases and J by 8 bases, with 16 bases between. The CDR3 extends over 15 amino acids. CDR3 in DNA: TGTGCCAGCAGCACACGGTCCCACTCGGATTCACCCCTCCACTTT. Amino acids: CASSTRSHSDSPLHF.

This chain links TRBV7-2 with TRBJ2-1, with 8 bases aligning to TRBD2. CDR1 SGHTA and CDR2 FQGNSA come from the germline V gene. Germline trimming cut 4 bases from V and 7 bases from J; bases unmatched to any gene: 6. CDR3 length: 14 amino acids. The CDR3: CASSSSSGRNEQFF. For the CDR3, the DNA is TGTGCCAGCAGCTCCTCGAGCGGGAGAAATGAGCAGTTCTTC.

This clonotype was seen only a few times. The chain is built from TRBV6-5 and TRBJ2-5, with 7 nucleotides matching TRBD2. This CDR3 region has 17 residues. Unmatched junction bases numbered 8, after V lost 0 bases and J lost 1 base. From germline, CDR1 is MNHEY and CDR2 SVGAGI. CDR3 coding DNA: TGTGCCAGCAGTTACTCTTTTTCGGCTAGCGGCCAAGAGACCCAGTACTTC. Translation: CASSYSFSASGQETQYF.